The 20 T cell receptor beta chains below come from one sample, sequenced in a study of shared clonotypes between healthy human individuals. Terminally differentiated effector memory CD45RA+ cells were excluded from the naive CD8 cells, which were CD45RO-negative and positively selected for CCR7. Sequencing used immunoSEQ multiplex PCR; TCRdb keeps in-frame clones, though not all of them. The table has a few million clones, approximately 92% seen once. The material sequenced was naive CD8+ T cells from PBMCs. The receptors shown here come from a man between 18 and 35 years old in good health. Some clones in this sample may be carry-over from other donors' samples.

The chain links TRBV7-6 to TRBJ1-3; D uncertain. V dropped 1 base and J dropped 1 base, with 8 bases sitting between them. Germline-derived CDR1 and CDR2 are SGHVS and FNYEAQ. The CDR3 has 15 amino acids. The CDR3 DNA is TGTGCCAGCAGCTTAGAATTGGCTTCTGGAAACACCATATATTTT. This sequence encodes CASSLELASGNTIYF.

CDR3 sequence (DNA): TGCAGCGTTGGGGGGACTAGCGGCTCCACCGGGGAGCTGTTTTTT. It is translated as CSVGGTSGSTGELFF. The chain links TRBV29-1 to TRBJ2-2; TRBD2 matches at 11 bases. The CDR3 length is 15 residues. The V and J ends lost 4 bases and 4 bases, in that order; junction bases with no gene match: 5. Per the germline V gene, CDR1 is SQVTM and CDR2 is ANQGSEA.

A few counts support this clone. V usage is TRBV6-6 and J usage is TRBJ1-5; the D gene is possibly TRBD1 (6 bases). The CDR3 consists of 14 residues. V was trimmed by 6 bases and J by 0 bases, leaving 9 bases between them. Germline V gene data show CDR1 as MNHNY and CDR2 as SVGAGI (reference sequence). For the CDR3, the DNA is TGTGCCAGCAGAGGCAGGGGTAGCAATCAGCCCCAGCATTTT. Translation: CASRGRGSNQPQHF.

This chain connects TRBV7-2 to TRBJ1-2; D might be TRBD1 (5 bases). V lost 1 base, J lost 0 bases, and 15 bases lay in between. CDR1 and CDR2 from the germline V gene are SGHTA and FQGNSA. The CDR3 totals 17 residues. CDR3 nucleotide sequence: TGTGCCAGCAGCTTAGAAGGTCAGAGACAGACTAACTATGGCTACACCTTC. This codes for CASSLEGQRQTNYGYTF.

About this clone itself: The sample holds other DNA sequences that translate to the same CDR3. The rearrangement uses TRBV4-2 and TRBJ2-1; D is unresolved. Germline values: CDR1 LGHNA, CDR2 YNFKEQ. Trimming took 0 bases from V and 4 from J, leaving 7 bases between them. This CDR3 comprises 14 residues. CDR3 in DNA: TGTGCCAGCAGCCAAGAAGAAGGGTACAATGAGCAGTTCTTC. This gives the protein CASSQEEGYNEQFF.

The chain employs TRBV30 and TRBJ2-1; maybe TRBD2 (5 bases). V was shortened by 4 bases and J by 3 bases, with 34 bases between the two germline ends. This CDR3 is built from 21 residues. The V gene's germline CDR1 is GTSNPN and CDR2 SVGIG (reference sequence). The CDR3 DNA is TGTGCCTGGAATTTTGATAGGACGGGAACATATAGTTTGGTTAACTACAATGAGCAGTTCTTC. Translated, it gives CAWNFDRTGTYSLVNYNEQFF.

The chain recombines TRBV6-5 with TRBJ1-2, with D possibly TRBD1 on 5 matching bases. Germline lookup yields CDR1 MNHEY and CDR2 SVGAGI. The CDR3 sequence is 16 residues long. V lost 0 bases and J lost 5, with 16 bases in between. In DNA form, the CDR3 reads TGTGCCAGCAGTTACTCGGAGGGGTTGACTGGATATGGCTACACCTTC. It translates to CASSYSEGLTGYGYTF.

This chain joins TRBV28 and TRBJ2-5, with D perhaps matching TRBD1 or TRBD2 (5 bases each). Germline CDR1 reads MDHEN; CDR2 reads SYDVKM. This CDR3 has 13 residues. The ends were cut back, 6 bases at V and 2 bases at J, with 10 bases in the middle. The CDR3 nucleotides read TGTGCCAGCAGCGGGACCGGTCAAGAGACCCAGTACTTC. Its protein product is CASSGTGQETQYF.

The chain employs TRBV14 and TRBJ2-1, with D perhaps TRBD1 (5 bases). The length of the CDR3 is 16 residues. Trimming took off 1 base at V and 4 bases at J, with 14 bases between the two ends. In germline, CDR1 is SGHDN, CDR2 FVKESK. The CDR3 nucleotides read TGTGCCAGCAGCCAAGGGGGCCCTGAAGGATACAATGAGCAGTTCTTC. This codes for CASSQGGPEGYNEQFF.

The chain is built from TRBV7-2 and TRBJ2-7; the D gene could be TRBD1 or TRBD2 (5 bases each). This CDR3 is 13 amino acids long. V shed 5 bases and J shed 5 bases, with 13 bases lying between them. Germline V gene sequence: CDR1 SGHTA, CDR2 FQGNSA. CDR3 protein: CASSLGTLNEQYF. The DNA for the CDR3 is TGTGCCAGCAGCCTCGGGACGTTGAACGAGCAGTACTTC.

The V call is TRBV11-2, the J call TRBJ2-7; tentatively, D is TRBD2 (6 bases). V was shortened by 0 bases and J by 0 bases, with 12 bases between the two germline ends. The CDR3 runs 16 residues. Germline V gives CDR1 SGHAT, CDR2 FQNNGV. CDR3: CASSLEGGTRSYEQYF. The CDR3 DNA reads TGTGCCAGCAGCTTAGAAGGCGGGACGCGCTCCTACGAGCAGTACTTC. Looking up the rest from reference TRBV11-2 and TRBJ2-7 gives the full variable domain: EAGVAQSPRYKIIEKRQSVAFWCNPISGHATLYWYQQILGQGPKLLIQFQNNGVVDDSQLPKDRFSAERLKGVDSTLKIQPAKLEDSAVYLCASSLEGGTRSYEQYFGPGTRLTVT.

The chain couples TRBV15 to TRBJ1-5, with D unclear. V was clipped by 5 bases and J by 7 bases, with 15 bases between them. The CDR3 runs to 14 residues. Germline-derived CDR1 and CDR2 are LNHNV and YYDKDF (reference sequence). CDR3 residues: CATSGRRNEQPQHF. CDR3 nucleotide sequence: TGTGCCACCAGCGGTCGGCGAAATGAGCAGCCCCAGCATTTT.

The V gene is TRBV7-2, the J gene TRBJ1-1; TRBD1 matches 8 bases. CDR3 size: 15 residues. V dropped 0 bases and J dropped 6; count of bases not matched to a gene: 6. CDR1 and CDR2 (germline): SGHTA, FQGNSA. As DNA, the CDR3 is TGTGCCAGCAGCTTAGCGACAGGGGCGGGTGCTGAAGCTTTCTTT. This gives the protein CASSLATGAGAEAFF.

The chain joins TRBV29-1 to TRBJ1-2; no clear D. This CDR3 contains 16 residues. The germline V gene encodes CDR1 SQVTM and CDR2 ANQGSEA. Trimming shortened V by 0 bases and J by 5 bases, and 19 bases separated the two germline ends. CDR3 sequence (DNA): TGCAGCGTTGAAGACTATCAGAGTTCCGATGGGTATGGCTACACCTTC. This translates into CSVEDYQSSDGYGYTF.

V usage is TRBV29-1 and J usage is TRBJ2-7; 14 bases agree with TRBD2. V trimming: 5 bases; J trimming: 2 bases; junction bases outside the gene matches: 5. Per germline, CDR1 SQVTM and CDR2 ANQGSEA. This CDR3 has 15 residues. This CDR3 is CSVTGTSGSTYEQYF. CDR3 DNA sequence: TGCAGCGTTACTGGGACTAGCGGGAGTACCTACGAGCAGTACTTC.

This clone has only one observation. This chain uses TRBV2 with TRBJ2-4; D is unclear. Looked up from germline, CDR1 is SNHLY and CDR2 is FYNNEI. The CDR3 length is 11 residues. Between the trimmed V and J ends, which lost 8 bases and 9 bases, there was a span of 11 bases. For the CDR3, the DNA is TGTGCCAGCTCGCCGGCGAGCATTCAGTACTTC. This translates into CASSPASIQYF.

The chain carries TRBV9 and TRBJ2-2; TRBD2 matches 8 bases. The germline CDR1 and CDR2 sequences are SGDLS and YYNGEE. This CDR3 is built from 16 residues. J was trimmed by 5 bases and V by 3 bases; bases with no gene match: 9. The CDR3 DNA sequence: TGTGCCAGCAGCGCCCCCGGGAGGGGCCCGACCGGGGAGCTGTTTTTT. It yields the protein CASSAPGRGPTGELFF.

This CDR3 is CASSLTIGRVDTQYF. CDR3 DNA: TGTGCCAGCAGCTTAACAATAGGGCGGGTAGATACGCAGTATTTT. This rearrangement joins TRBV7-2 to TRBJ2-3; a weak D match, TRBD2 (5 bases). The CDR3 extends over 15 amino acids. Per the germline V gene, CDR1 is SGHTA and CDR2 is FQGNSA. V was trimmed by 2 bases and J by 5 bases, leaving 14 bases between them.

The CDR3 sequence is CASSTQGGMIYEQYF. As DNA, the CDR3 is TGTGCCAGCAGTACACAGGGCGGGATGATCTACGAGCAGTACTTC. The chain joins TRBV28 to TRBJ2-7; D might be TRBD1 or TRBD2, each matching 6 bases. This CDR3 has 15 residues. V lost 5 bases to trimming and J lost 3 bases, with 17 bases between them. Germline loops: CDR1 MDHEN, CDR2 SYDVKM. Using reference TRBV28 and TRBJ2-7 for the parts outside the CDR3, the full variable domain is DVKVTQSSRYLVKRTGEKVFLECVQDMDHENMFWYRQDPGLGLRLIYFSYDVKMKEKGDIPEGYSVSREKKERFSLILESASTNQTSMYLCASSTQGGMIYEQYFGPGTRLTVT.

The chain combines TRBV6-5 with TRBJ1-5; D gene unclear. The CDR3 has 14 residues. Germline V gene sequence: CDR1 MNHEY, CDR2 SVGAGI. The V end lost 0 bases, the J end lost 9 bases, and 12 bases lay between the germline ends. The CDR3 bases are TGTGCCAGCAGTTACTCTGTACGAACCGGGCCCCAGCATTTT. Protein: CASSYSVRTGPQHF.